This TCR beta chain stems from a study of blood T cell repertoires in COVID-19. About the research overall: The origin of the acute and convalescent COVID-19 samples was the United States, Italy and Spain. The analysed material was cDNA or gDNA that came from T cells, B-cell-depleted T cells, or PBMCs.

Original data processing: Estimated nucleated cell counts came from reference gene primer amplification. Sequencing used immunoSEQ multiplex PCR; TCRdb keeps in-frame clones, though not all of them. Clone size and the V and J calls come from that table; the DNA yielded D and trimming. The table has 80,000 to 130,000 clones, about nine tenths seen once. V gave up 0 bases and J gave up 2 bases, with 11 bases separating them. This CDR3 is 15 amino acids long. The germline V gene has CDR1 SGHNT and CDR2 YYREEE (reference sequence). This receptor was identified in a man in his fifties or sixties with acute or convalescent COVID-19. Sequencing input: peripheral blood. J is TRBJ1-2 and V is TRBV5-4, with a tentative D call TRBD1 (5 bases). This chain's CDR3 is CASSLAGVPNYGYTF. CDR3 DNA sequence: TGTGCCAGCAGCTTGGCGGGGGTCCCCAACTATGGCTACACCTTC.